These 32 T cell receptor beta chains were all obtained from the same sample, sequenced in a study of identical twins. TCRdb re-analysed the 5' RACE reads in MiXCR, keeping a single row per CDR3 protein. The table records 470,000 or so distinct CDR3 sequences, roughly 24% of them present only once. These data also formed part of another study, on T cells expressing NK-cell markers.

Sequenced: CD4+ T cells sorted from blood. The receptors stem from a woman under 30 in good health.

The chain carries TRBV4-3 and TRBJ2-6; D unclear. The germline V and J ends were trimmed by 0 bases and 0 bases, with 18 bases remaining between them. CDR1 is LGHNA, CDR2 YSLEER, per germline. The CDR3 totals 20 residues. The CDR3: CASSQDRLVPGYSGANVLTF. In DNA, the CDR3 is TGCGCCAGCAGCCAAGATCGCTTGGTCCCAGGCTACTCTGGGGCCAACGTCCTGACTTTC.

The sample holds a few counts of this clonotype. The chain recombines TRBV5-6 with TRBJ2-1, with D perhaps matching TRBD1 (5 bases). V was shortened by 3 bases and J by 6 bases, with 13 bases between the two germline ends. CDR1 is SGHDT, CDR2 YYEEEE, per germline. CDR3 length: 14 residues. CDR3 region: CASSWGSKSNEQFF. In nucleotides, the CDR3 is TGTGCCAGCAGCTGGGGCTCTAAAAGCAATGAGCAGTTCTTC.

This sequence joins TRBV12-3 or TRBV12-4 and TRBJ2-2; D is uncertain. This CDR3 is 13 amino acids long. The germline V and J ends were trimmed by 8 bases and 1 base, with 8 bases remaining between them. The chain's CDR3 is CASGPQNTGELFF. DNA for the CDR3: TGTGCCAGCGGGCCGCAGAACACCGGGGAGCTGTTTTTT.

The chain recombines TRBV5-1 with TRBJ2-5, with 9 bases lining up with TRBD2. V lost 4 bases, J lost 5 bases, and 15 bases stayed unmatched. The CDR3 contains 17 residues. Germline V gene sequence: CDR1 SGHRS, CDR2 YFSETQ. The CDR3 DNA reads TGCGCCAGCAGCCGACTCTTGTCGCGGGAGGGCCTTGAGACCCAGTACTTC. This codes for CASSRLLSREGLETQYF.

In this sample, this clonotype turned up a few times. This chain connects TRBV9 to TRBJ1-5; a possible D gene is TRBD1 (5 bases). Germline CDR1 and CDR2: SGDLS and YYNGEE. V was cut by 0 bases and J by 4 bases, with 11 bases left in between. The CDR3 covers 15 residues. The chain's CDR3 is CASSVDGGLNQPQHF. In DNA form, the CDR3 reads TGTGCCAGCAGCGTAGATGGGGGTTTGAATCAGCCCCAGCATTTT.

This clonotype was counted only a few times. The chain recombines TRBV29-1 with TRBJ1-2; tentative D call: TRBD1 (5 bases). This CDR3 region has 12 residues. Per the germline V gene, CDR1 is SQVTM and CDR2 is ANQGSEA. V dropped 4 bases and J dropped 6 bases, with 12 bases sitting between them. The CDR3 reads CSVVRGTHGYTF. The CDR3 nucleotides read TGCAGCGTTGTAAGGGGAACCCATGGCTACACCTTC.

The chain carries TRBV5-6 and TRBJ2-5; no definite D call. The CDR3 consists of 12 residues. Germline lookup yields CDR1 SGHDT and CDR2 YYEEEE. Trimming pared 4 bases from V and 4 bases from J, leaving 8 bases between. For the CDR3, the DNA is TGTGCCAGCAGCCTCGCGACAGAGACCCAGTACTTC. Protein product: CASSLATETQYF.

The chain couples TRBV5-1 to TRBJ1-1; D not certain. Germline-derived CDR1 and CDR2 are SGHRS and YFSETQ. The CDR3 has 15 residues. Trimming pared 5 bases from V and 1 base from J, leaving 15 bases between. CDR3 sequence: CASSQGQDPNTEAFF. The CDR3 nucleotides are TGCGCCAGCAGTCAAGGTCAGGACCCGAACACTGAAGCTTTCTTT.

The chain employs TRBV5-1 and TRBJ2-3; the match to TRBD2 covers 7 bases. V was clipped by 4 bases and J by 5 bases; unmatched bases: 4. Per the germline V gene, CDR1 is SGHRS and CDR2 is YFSETQ. This CDR3 contains 13 residues. CDR3 bases: TGCGCCAGCAGCGAGGTAGCGGGAGATACGCAGTATTTT. Residues: CASSEVAGDTQYF.

This clonotype was seen only a few times. This chain uses TRBV10-1 with TRBJ2-1; D gene uncertain. The CDR3 loop spans 12 amino acids. The ends were cut back, 6 bases at V and 4 bases at J, with 7 bases in the middle. CDR1 WNHNN and CDR2 SYGVQD come from the germline V gene (reference sequence). The CDR3: CASSGFYNEQFF. CDR3 DNA: TGCGCCAGCAGCGGGTTTTACAATGAGCAGTTCTTC.

This clonotype occurred once. The CDR3: CASSRPQGNEQFF. Here the CDR3 DNA reads TGTGCCAGCAGCCGTCCACAGGGGAATGAGCAGTTCTTC. The gene calls are TRBV4-2 and TRBJ2-1; 7 bases align to TRBD1. The CDR3 totals 13 residues. Germline V lookup: CDR1 LGHNA, CDR2 YNFKEQ. The V gene end was trimmed by 4 bases and the J gene end by 7 bases; junction bases not matched to a gene: 4.

This chain connects TRBV7-3 to TRBJ1-1; D is unclear. V shed 6 bases and J shed 10 bases, with 24 bases lying between them. The CDR3 length is 15 residues. Germline values: CDR1 SGHTA, CDR2 FQGTGA. Here the CDR3 DNA reads TGTGCCAGCAGGGGCCAGAGATGGCTCATCCGAGCAGCTTTCTTT. Protein product: CASRGQRWLIRAAFF.

This clonotype was recorded a few times. J is TRBJ2-7 and V is TRBV20-1, with a possible D match to TRBD1 (6 bases). CDR3 length equals 12 residues. V lost 6 bases and J 7 bases, leaving 16 bases between the germline ends. Germline assignment: CDR1 DFQATT and CDR2 SNEGSKA (reference sequence). In DNA form, the CDR3 reads TGCAGTGCAAGACTGGGGGCGCGGGAGCAGTACTTC. Translated: CSARLGAREQYF.

The rearrangement links TRBV3-1 to TRBJ1-5; D is ambiguous. CDR1 is LGHDT and CDR2 is YNNKEL in the germline V gene (reference sequence). V lost 1 base and J 5 bases, leaving 6 bases between the germline ends. The CDR3 covers 13 residues. The CDR3 sequence is CASSQAAHQPQHF. CDR3 nucleotide sequence: TGTGCCAGCAGCCAAGCGGCCCATCAGCCCCAGCATTTT.

The table lists this clonotype with a count of one. V gene TRBV6-6 combines with J gene TRBJ2-7; a possible D gene is TRBD2 (5 bases). Germline CDR1 MNHNY, CDR2 SVGAGI (reference sequence). V shed 5 bases and J shed 3 bases, with 11 bases lying between them. The CDR3 loop spans 13 amino acids. DNA for the CDR3: TGTGCCAGCAGTCGTCAGGAGGACTACGAGCAGTACTTC. Amino acids: CASSRQEDYEQYF.

There are a few counts of this clonotype. The rearrangement links TRBV12-3 or TRBV12-4 to TRBJ2-7; D unresolved. V was trimmed by 3 bases and J by 6 bases, leaving 18 bases between them. The CDR3 runs 15 residues. CDR3 amino acids: CASSLLKPESSEQYF. The CDR3 region has the DNA TGTGCCAGCAGTTTGCTCAAGCCGGAATCGTCCGAGCAGTACTTC.

This clonotype has ten or more counts. The chain links TRBV11-2 to TRBJ1-5, with D hard to call. CDR1 is SGHAT, CDR2 FQNNGV, per germline. The V end was cut by 5 bases, the J end by 1 base, with 3 bases between. The CDR3 has 12 residues. The CDR3 protein is CASSVSNQPQHF. DNA of the CDR3: TGTGCCAGCAGCGTGAGCAATCAGCCCCAGCATTTT.

This clonotype turned up a few times. V and J are TRBV20-1 and TRBJ2-3, with TRBD2 identical over 15 bases. This CDR3 has 18 amino acids. Germline assignment: CDR1 DFQATT and CDR2 SNEGSKA (reference sequence). The J segment lost 1 base and the V segment lost 3 bases, leaving 8 bases of the junction unmatched. Written as DNA, the CDR3 is TGCAGTGCTAGTGTGGGACTAGCGGGGGGCGCACGCACAGATACGCAGTATTTT. It specifies CSASVGLAGGARTDTQYF.

The CDR3 spells CASSTGTGVLVTNEKLFF. The CDR3 DNA sequence: TGTGCCAGCAGTACCGGAACAGGGGTATTGGTAACTAATGAAAAACTGTTTTTT. V gene TRBV12-3 or TRBV12-4 combines with J gene TRBJ1-4; 7 bases line up with TRBD1. Unmatched junction bases numbered 13, after V lost 5 bases and J lost 1 base. The CDR3 runs 18 residues.

This clonotype was recorded at least ten times. The CDR3 spells CASSPTNGEQFF. DNA of the CDR3: TGTGCCAGCAGTCCAACGAACGGGGAGCAGTTCTTC. V usage is TRBV7-2 and J usage is TRBJ2-1; D call uncertain. Trimming took off 6 bases at V and 10 bases at J, with 13 bases between the two ends. Germline V gives CDR1 SGHTA, CDR2 FQGNSA. This CDR3 region has 12 residues.

The chain links TRBV10-3 to TRBJ2-3; 10 bases line up with TRBD1. The CDR3 runs to 14 residues. The V and J ends lost 7 bases and 4 bases, in that order; junction bases with no gene match: 5. Germline values: CDR1 ENHRY, CDR2 SYGVKD. In DNA form, the CDR3 reads TGTGCCATCAACCCGGGACAGGGGCCAGATACGCAGTATTTT. Protein: CAINPGQGPDTQYF.

The chain links TRBV20-1 to TRBJ2-3; TRBD2 aligns across 8 bases. V dropped 0 bases and J dropped 5; count of bases not matched to a gene: 7. Germline CDR1 is DFQATT and CDR2 is SNEGSKA (reference sequence). This CDR3 has 15 residues. The CDR3 nucleotides read TGCAGTGCTAGAGATGGTAGCGGGGTGGGAGATACGCAGTATTTT. Protein sequence: CSARDGSGVGDTQYF.

This clonotype has just one count. This chain connects TRBV7-6 to TRBJ2-1; the D is unclear. This CDR3 region has 14 residues. Trimming pared 0 bases from V and 8 bases from J, leaving 11 bases between. Germline CDR1 SGHVS, CDR2 FNYEAQ. The CDR3 reads CASSLATLHHEQFF. The CDR3 DNA reads as TGTGCCAGCAGCTTAGCCACCCTCCACCATGAGCAGTTCTTC.

The rearrangement links TRBV29-1 to TRBJ1-1; 10 bases are a match to TRBD1. The V segment lost 4 bases and the J segment 1 base; nucleotides outside the gene matches: 0. CDR3 length: 13 residues. Germline values: CDR1 SQVTM, CDR2 ANQGSEA. As DNA, the CDR3 is TGCAGCGTTGGACAGGGGGCGAACACTGAAGCTTTCTTT. It is translated as CSVGQGANTEAFF.

The chain recombines TRBV10-3 with TRBJ2-4; a weak D match, TRBD1 (5 bases). Per germline, CDR1 ENHRY and CDR2 SYGVKD. The CDR3 spans 15 residues. V gave up 8 bases and J gave up 0 bases, with 14 bases separating them. The CDR3 DNA reads TGTGCCATCGGTTCAGGGCTACTAGCCAAAAACATTCAGTACTTC. Translated: CAIGSGLLAKNIQYF.

The chain carries TRBV7-9 and TRBJ1-1; D is ambiguous. The CDR3 extends over 16 amino acids. V was trimmed by 5 bases and J by 1 base, leaving 17 bases between them. In germline, CDR1 is SEHNR, CDR2 FQNEAQ (reference sequence). This chain's CDR3 is CASSPLRRTTNTEAFF. CDR3 in DNA: TGTGCCAGCAGCCCCCTCCGAAGGACTACGAACACTGAAGCTTTCTTT.

The V gene is TRBV7-2, the J gene TRBJ2-1, with TRBD1 as a possible D gene (5 bases). V lost 2 bases to trimming and J lost 2 bases, with 13 bases between them. The CDR3 totals 16 residues. Germline assignment: CDR1 SGHTA and CDR2 FQGNSA. CDR3 amino acids: CASSLHGALPYNEQFF. CDR3 bases: TGTGCCAGCAGCTTACATGGGGCTCTACCCTACAATGAGCAGTTCTTC.

The J gene is TRBJ1-4, the V gene TRBV12-3 or TRBV12-4; D uncertain. CDR3 length equals 12 residues. V was trimmed by 6 bases and J by 8 bases, leaving 10 bases between them. CDR3 bases: TGTGCCAGCAGCCCTAGGGAGGAAAAACTGTTTTTT. Translation: CASSPREEKLFF.

The V and J genes are TRBV5-8 and TRBJ2-7, with 9 bases aligning to TRBD1. After removal of 1 base from V and 5 bases from J, the junction contained 4 bases not matched to a gene. Germline V gives CDR1 SGHTS, CDR2 YDEGEE. The CDR3 spans 14 residues. The CDR3 DNA sequence: TGTGCCAGCAGCTTGCACAGGGGGCCCAACGAGCAGTACTTC. This translates into CASSLHRGPNEQYF.

This clonotype was seen a handful of times. This chain joins TRBV5-1 and TRBJ2-5; D gene uncertain. Trimming cost V 7 bases and J 2 bases, with 12 bases left between them. The CDR3 totals 13 residues. Germline V lookup: CDR1 SGHRS, CDR2 YFSETQ. This CDR3 reads CASFLKPQETQYF. The CDR3 bases are TGCGCCAGCTTTCTCAAACCTCAAGAGACCCAGTACTTC.

Only a few counts were recorded for this clonotype. The chain has TRBV11-2 and TRBJ2-5, with 7 bases lining up with TRBD2. This CDR3 contains 15 residues. The V segment lost 1 base and the J segment 5 bases; nucleotides outside the gene matches: 7. Germline-derived CDR1 and CDR2 are SGHAT and FQNNGV. The CDR3 loop reads CASSLGLAPGETQYF. Here the CDR3 DNA reads TGTGCCAGCAGCTTAGGACTAGCCCCCGGGGAGACCCAGTACTTC.

The rearrangement joins TRBV6-5 to TRBJ2-1; D is unclear. Germline assignment: CDR1 MNHEY and CDR2 SVGAGI. This CDR3 is built from 12 residues. The V end lost 8 bases, the J end lost 7 bases, and 12 bases lay between the germline ends. CDR3 sequence (DNA): TGTGCCAGCGGAATCTGGGGTAATGAGCAGTTCTTC. Encoded protein: CASGIWGNEQFF.